These 14 T cell receptor beta chains were all obtained from the same sample, sequenced in a study of Ad26.COV2.S vaccination and SARS-CoV-2 variants. Repertoires were generated with immunoSEQ multiplex PCR, while TCRdb's copy carries only in-frame clones and drops some. The profile covers roughly 92,000 clones, with 82% appearing a single time and about a sixth taken by the ten largest. This specimen was peripheral blood, taken after recovery from COVID-19. The receptors come from a human donor who had recovered from COVID-19.

The rearrangement links TRBV7-2 to TRBJ2-2; 10 bases align to TRBD1. V dropped 5 bases and J dropped 2; count of bases not matched to a gene: 14. This CDR3 has 19 residues. Per germline, CDR1 SGHTA and CDR2 FQGNSA. DNA for the CDR3: TGTGCCAGCAGCCTACGACAGGGGGCTACAATGCTTAACACCGGGGAGCTGTTTTTT. Protein product: CASSLRQGATMLNTGELFF.

The V call is TRBV4-3, the J call TRBJ1-1, with D possibly TRBD1 on 5 matching bases. There are 17 residues in the CDR3. Germline assignment: CDR1 LGHNA and CDR2 YSLEER. V gave up 1 base and J gave up 1 base, with 16 bases separating them. The CDR3 region has the DNA TGCGCCAGCAGCCAAGGGAACCACGGGGGTCAGAACACTGAAGCTTTCTTT. The encoded protein is CASSQGNHGGQNTEAFF.

J is TRBJ2-1 and V is TRBV10-3; D possibly corresponds to TRBD2 (7 bases). Germline loops: CDR1 ENHRY, CDR2 SYGVKD. The length of the CDR3 is 15 residues. V was trimmed by 2 bases and J by 5 bases, leaving 13 bases between them. The CDR3 spells CAISESQRDNNEQFF. The CDR3 coding sequence is TGTGCCATCAGTGAGAGCCAGCGGGACAACAATGAGCAGTTCTTC.

The genes are TRBV5-4 and TRBJ2-2, with a tentative D call TRBD1 (5 bases). Trimming pared 4 bases from V and 4 bases from J, leaving 11 bases between. Germline V CDR1 and CDR2: SGHNT, YYREEE (reference sequence). This CDR3 has 14 amino acids. CDR3 sequence reads: CASSRDSSTGELFF. The CDR3, as DNA: TGTGCCAGCAGCCGAGACAGCTCCACCGGGGAGCTGTTTTTT.

The DNA for the CDR3 is TGTGCCAGCAGCTTGCGGGGGTATAATTCACCCCTCCACTTT. This encodes CASSLRGYNSPLHF. The chain couples TRBV5-4 to TRBJ1-6, with D perhaps matching TRBD1 (5 bases). Trimming took off 1 base at V and 4 bases at J, with 6 bases between the two ends. This CDR3 comprises 14 residues. Germline CDR1 SGHNT, CDR2 YYREEE (reference sequence).

The rearrangement uses TRBV4-1 and TRBJ2-7; D remains unclear. From germline, CDR1 is MGHRA and CDR2 YSYEKL. This CDR3 has 14 amino acids. With 5 bases removed from V and 0 bases from J, the gap between germline ends came to 11 bases. The CDR3 DNA follows: TGCGCCAGCAGCGTCGACTCGGGCTCCTACGAGCAGTACTTC. Translation: CASSVDSGSYEQYF.

The chain employs TRBV7-7 and TRBJ2-5; D possibly matches TRBD1 or TRBD2 (6 bases each). The CDR3 consists of 15 residues. From germline, CDR1 is SSHAT and CDR2 FNYEAQ (reference sequence). V lost 4 bases and J lost 2, with 14 bases in between. The CDR3 sequence: CASSSSGGPQETQYF. In nucleotides, the CDR3 is TGTGCCAGCAGCTCAAGTGGGGGGCCACAAGAGACCCAGTACTTC. The variable domain in full, completed from reference TRBV7-7 and TRBJ2-5, reads GAGVSQSPRYKVTKRGQDVTLRCDPISSHATLYWYQQALGQGPEFLTYFNYEAQPDKSGLPSDRFSAERPEGSISTLTIQRTEQRDSAMYRCASSSSGGPQETQYFGPGTRLLVL.

This clone showed up just once. V usage is TRBV4-2 and J usage is TRBJ1-4; D is perhaps TRBD1 (6 bases). V lost 4 bases, J lost 8 bases, and 17 bases lay in between. Germline CDR1 reads LGHNA; CDR2 reads YNFKEQ. The CDR3 covers 15 residues. The chain's CDR3 is CASSPAQGTMEKLFF. CDR3 in DNA: TGTGCCAGCAGCCCCGCCCAGGGGACAATGGAAAAACTGTTTTTT.

The V and J genes are TRBV5-1 and TRBJ1-6; D uncertain. The CDR3 runs 14 residues. In germline, CDR1 is SGHRS, CDR2 YFSETQ. Trimming cost V 2 bases and J 8 bases, with 11 bases left between them. CDR3 sequence reads: CASSFTGRDSPLHF. CDR3 bases: TGCGCCAGCAGCTTCACCGGTAGGGATTCACCCCTCCACTTT. Together with reference TRBV5-1 and TRBJ1-6, the CDR3 gives the full variable domain: KAGVTQTPRYLIKTRGQQVTLSCSPISGHRSVSWYQQTPGQGLQFLFEYFSETQRNKGNFPGRFSGRQFSNSRSEMNVSTLELGDSALYLCASSFTGRDSPLHFGNGTRLTVT.

The rearrangement joins TRBV10-2 to TRBJ2-1; D is possibly TRBD2 (6 bases). Germline V gives CDR1 WSHSY, CDR2 SAAADI. V lost 0 bases to trimming and J lost 7 bases, with 10 bases between them. This CDR3 is built from 14 residues. The CDR3, as DNA: TGCGCCAGCAGTGAGTCGATGGGGGGTAATGAGCAGTTCTTC. Residues: CASSESMGGNEQFF.

The chain combines TRBV11-2 with TRBJ1-1, with D hard to call. The length of the CDR3 is 15 residues. Germline V gene lookup returns CDR1 SGHAT and CDR2 FQNNGV. Trimming removed 5 bases from V and 5 bases from J, with 18 bases in between. CDR3 amino acids: CASSGPARLETEAFF. In DNA form, the CDR3 reads TGTGCCAGCAGCGGACCGGCCAGGTTGGAGACTGAAGCTTTCTTT.

The chain carries TRBV6-2 or TRBV6-3 and TRBJ1-1; no firm D call. The CDR3 has 15 residues. CDR1 and CDR2 (germline): MNHEY, SVGEGT. The V end was cut by 4 bases, the J end by 0 bases, with 12 bases between. CDR3 sequence: CASSSPPPMNTEAFF. CDR3 nucleotides: TGTGCCAGCAGTTCCCCACCGCCTATGAACACTGAAGCTTTCTTT.

The V call is TRBV11-2, the J call TRBJ1-1, with a tentative D call TRBD1 (5 bases). This CDR3 is built from 16 residues. V was cut by 4 bases and J by 3 bases, with 18 bases left in between. The germline V gene has CDR1 SGHAT and CDR2 FQNNGV. The CDR3 sequence is CASSSLRKWGDTEAFF. The DNA for the CDR3 is TGTGCCAGCAGCTCCTTAAGAAAGTGGGGGGACACTGAAGCTTTCTTT.

CDR3 loop: CATGTGSEKLFF. In nucleotides, the CDR3 is TGTGCCACCGGGACAGGGAGCGAAAAACTGTTTTTT. The V and J genes are TRBV7-9 and TRBJ1-4, with 9 bases aligning to TRBD1. This CDR3 is 12 amino acids long. The trim removed 10 bases at V and 8 bases at J, leaving 5 bases unmatched. CDR1 is SEHNR, CDR2 FQNEAQ, per germline (reference sequence).